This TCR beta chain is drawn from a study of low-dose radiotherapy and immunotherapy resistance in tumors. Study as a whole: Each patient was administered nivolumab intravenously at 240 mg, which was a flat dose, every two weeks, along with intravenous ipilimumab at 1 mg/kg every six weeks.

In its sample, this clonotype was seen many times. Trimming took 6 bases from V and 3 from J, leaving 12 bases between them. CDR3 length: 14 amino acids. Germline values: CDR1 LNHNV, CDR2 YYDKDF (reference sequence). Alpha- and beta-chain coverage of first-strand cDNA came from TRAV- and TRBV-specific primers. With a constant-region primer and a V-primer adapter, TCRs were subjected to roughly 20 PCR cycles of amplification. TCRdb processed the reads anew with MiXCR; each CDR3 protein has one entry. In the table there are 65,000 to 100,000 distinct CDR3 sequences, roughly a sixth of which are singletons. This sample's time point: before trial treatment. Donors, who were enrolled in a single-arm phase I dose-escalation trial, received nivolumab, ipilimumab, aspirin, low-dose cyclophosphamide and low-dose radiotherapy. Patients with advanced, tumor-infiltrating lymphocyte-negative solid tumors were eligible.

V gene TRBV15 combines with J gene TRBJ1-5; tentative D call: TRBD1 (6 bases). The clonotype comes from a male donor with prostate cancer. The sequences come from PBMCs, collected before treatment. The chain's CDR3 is CATSNDRNNQPQHF. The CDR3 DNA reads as TGTGCCACCAGTAACGACAGGAACAATCAGCCCCAGCATTTT.